Listed here are 24 T cell receptor beta chains from one sample, sequenced in a study of T cells in Graves' hyperthyroidism and ophthalmopathy. Template material for amplifying TCR beta CDR3 regions consisted of RNA transcripts. The HTBI primer set was used in a first-round RT-PCR of the TCR CDR3. TCRdb fed the multiplex PCR reads into MiXCR, producing one record per CDR3 protein. The table lists a few hundred thousand distinct CDR3 sequences, roughly 15% of them singletons. The sequenced sample consisted of blood. Source of these receptors: a young woman with Graves' ophthalmopathy.

Many counts were recorded for this clonotype. J is TRBJ2-7 and V is TRBV20-1, with TRBD2 matching 7 bases. The germline CDR1 and CDR2 sequences are DFQATT and SNEGSKA (reference sequence). The CDR3 has 17 residues. J lost 3 bases, V lost 3 bases, and 17 bases had no gene match. The CDR3 region has the DNA TGCAGTGCTAGCCCCAACCACGAAGCGGGGAGCTTCTACGAGCAGTACTTC. Translating gives CSASPNHEAGSFYEQYF.

This clonotype was detected ten times or more. CDR3 protein: CSARVPPSTDTQYF. The CDR3 DNA reads TGCAGTGCTAGAGTCCCCCCTAGCACAGATACGCAGTATTTT. V and J are TRBV20-1 and TRBJ2-3; D gene ambiguous. This CDR3 spans 14 amino acids. The V gene's germline CDR1 is DFQATT and CDR2 SNEGSKA (reference sequence). The V end lost 1 base, the J end lost 0 bases, and 8 bases lay between the germline ends.

J is TRBJ2-5 and V is TRBV24-1; D not certain. V shed 7 bases and J shed 10 bases, with 15 bases lying between them. CDR1 is KGHDR and CDR2 is SFDVKD in the germline V gene. There are 12 residues in the CDR3. CDR3 sequence reads: CATRDAVGNQYF. CDR3 coding DNA: TGTGCCACCAGGGACGCAGTGGGGAACCAGTACTTC.

This clonotype has a count of ten or more. The chain carries TRBV20-1 and TRBJ1-2; D is perhaps TRBD1 (5 bases). The CDR3 runs to 13 residues. V lost 0 bases and J lost 3, with 8 bases in between. Germline V gene data show CDR1 as DFQATT and CDR2 as SNEGSKA (reference sequence). The DNA for the CDR3 is TGCAGTGCTAGAGATCTAGGGGACTATGGCTACACCTTC. Translation: CSARDLGDYGYTF.

This clonotype occurred a few times. The chain has TRBV14 and TRBJ1-2, with TRBD1 identical over 9 bases. CDR3 length: 16 amino acids. With V trimmed by 0 bases and J by 7 bases, 9 bases remained unmatched. Germline CDR1 is SGHDN and CDR2 is FVKESK. The CDR3 bases are TGTGCCAGCAGCCAAGACCGGGACAGGGTAATTGCTGGCTACACCTTC. Translating it yields CASSQDRDRVIAGYTF.

At least ten counts were recorded for this clonotype. The gene calls are TRBV19 and TRBJ1-1; D is ambiguous. CDR3 size: 14 residues. Germline loops: CDR1 LNHDA, CDR2 SQIVND (reference sequence). Trimming took 3 bases from V and 0 from J, leaving 8 bases between them. The CDR3 protein is CASSILRLNTEAFF. CDR3 coding DNA: TGTGCCAGTAGTATTTTACGGCTGAACACTGAAGCTTTCTTT.

Ten or more counts support this clonotype. The chain has TRBV27 and TRBJ2-2; D is unresolved. CDR1 is MNHEY, CDR2 SMNVEV, per germline (reference sequence). V lost 4 bases and J lost 2, with 17 bases in between. The CDR3 has 17 amino acids. The CDR3 spells CASSSRWLNYNTGELFF. The CDR3 nucleotides are TGTGCCAGCAGTTCCCGGTGGCTAAACTATAACACCGGGGAGCTGTTTTTT.

In its sample, this clonotype was seen many times. J is TRBJ2-5 and V is TRBV3-1, with D unresolved. The CDR3 contains 15 residues. V lost 1 base to trimming and J lost 1 base, with 10 bases between them. Germline CDR1 and CDR2: LGHDT and YNNKEL (reference sequence). CDR3 loop: CASSQVQTPQETQYF. The CDR3 DNA is TGTGCCAGCAGCCAAGTTCAAACTCCCCAAGAGACCCAGTACTTC.

This clonotype was seen many times. The CDR3 spells CASSLEGQIYTEAFF. The CDR3 DNA reads as TGCGCCAGCAGCTTGGAGGGACAGATATACACTGAAGCTTTCTTT. The chain links TRBV5-1 to TRBJ1-1, with 7 bases lining up with TRBD1. V shed 0 bases and J 3 bases; nucleotides not matched to a gene: 5. CDR1 is SGHRS, CDR2 YFSETQ, per germline. The CDR3 extends over 15 amino acids. Using reference TRBV5-1 and TRBJ1-1 for the parts outside the CDR3, the full variable domain is KAGVTQTPRYLIKTRGQQVTLSCSPISGHRSVSWYQQTPGQGLQFLFEYFSETQRNKGNFPGRFSGRQFSNSRSEMNVSTLELGDSALYLCASSLEGQIYTEAFFGQGTRLTVV.

The gene calls are TRBV12-3 or TRBV12-4 and TRBJ2-7, with D possibly called TRBD1 or TRBD2 (5 bases each). The CDR3 sequence is 14 residues long. V was pared by 6 bases and J by 2 bases, with 14 bases between. The CDR3 protein is CASRYRTGPYEQYF. The CDR3 nucleotides are TGTGCCAGCAGATACAGGACGGGGCCCTACGAGCAGTACTTC.

This clonotype was observed many times. The J gene is TRBJ1-1, the V gene TRBV27, with TRBD1 as a possible D gene (5 bases). Germline CDR1 is MNHEY and CDR2 is SMNVEV (reference sequence). This CDR3 contains 13 residues. V lost 6 bases to trimming and J lost 6 bases, with 14 bases between them. CDR3 sequence (DNA): TGTGCCAGCAGAAATCTCAGGGTCTCTGAAGCTTTCTTT. Translated, it gives CASRNLRVSEAFF.

This clonotype was recorded at least ten times. This chain connects TRBV2 to TRBJ1-2; TRBD1 matches 7 bases. The CDR3 sequence is 14 residues long. Germline CDR1 SNHLY, CDR2 FYNNEI. Losses at the gene ends were 2 bases for V and 5 bases for J; bases not matched to a gene: 5. The CDR3 bases are TGTGCCAGCAGTGAATTGGGGACAGCGTATGGCTACACCTTC. It encodes CASSELGTAYGYTF. The variable domain in full, with the rest retrieved from reference TRBV2 and TRBJ1-2, is EPEVTQTPSHQVTQMGQEVILRCVPISNHLYFYWYRQILGQKVEFLVSFYNNEISEKSEIFDDQFSVERPDGSNFTLKIRSTKLEDSAMYFCASSELGTAYGYTFGSGTRLTVV.

This clonotype has a handful of counts. The chain couples TRBV5-1 to TRBJ1-1; possibly TRBD1 for D (6 bases). From germline, CDR1 is SGHRS and CDR2 YFSETQ. This CDR3 comprises 16 residues. Trimming left V 0 bases short and J 8 bases short, with 20 bases between. CDR3: CASSLVGGRGLGEAFF. CDR3 DNA: TGCGCCAGCAGCTTGGTTGGGGGGCGCGGGCTTGGAGAAGCTTTCTTT.

This clonotype was observed many times. The chain links TRBV20-1 to TRBJ1-2; no clear D. The CDR3 contains 12 residues. Germline CDR1 and CDR2: DFQATT and SNEGSKA (reference sequence). V lost 0 bases and J lost 6, with 8 bases in between. The CDR3 is CSAREGGNGYTF. The CDR3 DNA is TGCAGTGCTAGAGAGGGAGGTAATGGCTACACCTTC.

This clonotype was recorded many times. The chain uses TRBV20-1 and TRBJ1-5; 8 bases map to TRBD1. The CDR3 consists of 16 residues. V shed 6 bases, J shed 2 bases, and the junction held 12 bases outside the gene matches. Germline V lookup: CDR1 DFQATT, CDR2 SNEGSKA (reference sequence). CDR3 sequence reads: CSAWDRTGGGNQPQHF. The CDR3 DNA is TGCAGTGCCTGGGACAGGACAGGCGGAGGCAATCAGCCCCAGCATTTT.

This clonotype was seen many times. This chain joins TRBV15 and TRBJ1-5; D gene unclear. The CDR3 is 14 residues long. CDR1 and CDR2 from the germline V gene are LNHNV and YYDKDF (reference sequence). V lost 9 bases, J lost 1 base, and 13 bases lay in between. The CDR3 region is CATNLDRSNQPQHF. In nucleotides, the CDR3 is TGTGCCACTAATCTGGACCGGAGCAATCAGCCCCAGCATTTT.

For this clonotype: A read error may account for a junction end that differs from germline. The rearrangement links TRBV5-1 to TRBJ1-1, with 9 bases lining up with TRBD1. This CDR3 is 15 amino acids long. The germline CDR1 and CDR2 sequences are SGHRS and YFSETQ. Written as DNA, the CDR3 is TGTGCCAGCAGCCCTCTTGCTCCGGGACAGGGCTTGACTTTCTTT. Translation: CASSPLAPGQGLTFF.

To note about this clonotype: A much larger clone is a single base away; this may be a read error. The chain combines TRBV12-3 or TRBV12-4 with TRBJ2-5; 7 bases agree with TRBD1. This CDR3 is built from 14 residues. The chain's CDR3 is CASSLIGGRETKYF. Here the CDR3 DNA reads TGTGCCAGCAGTTTAATAGGGGGCCGAGAGACCAAGTACTTC.

At least ten counts were recorded for this clonotype. The chain employs TRBV7-2 and TRBJ2-2; 9 nucleotides match TRBD1. V trimming: 1 base; J trimming: 6 bases; junction bases outside the gene matches: 6. This CDR3 has 16 residues. Germline lookup yields CDR1 SGHTA and CDR2 FQGNSA. CDR3: CASSLEQGAYAGELFF. The CDR3 DNA is TGTGCCAGCAGCTTAGAACAGGGGGCTTATGCCGGGGAGCTGTTTTTT. The variable domain in full, with the rest retrieved from reference TRBV7-2 and TRBJ2-2, is GAGVSQSPSNKVTEKGKDVELRCDPISGHTALYWYRQSLGQGLEFLIYFQGNSAPDKSGLPSDRFSAERTGGSVSTLTIQRTQQEDSAVYLCASSLEQGAYAGELFFGEGSRLTVL.

The rearrangement links TRBV30 to TRBJ1-5; TRBD1 might be the D (5 bases). The CDR3 runs 13 residues. Trimming took 0 bases from V and 9 from J, leaving 12 bases between them. CDR1 GTSNPN and CDR2 SVGIG come from the germline V gene (reference sequence). The DNA of the CDR3 is TGTGCCTGGAGTGTGGGGGACGCGCGGCCCCAGCATTTT. This gives the protein CAWSVGDARPQHF. Filled out from reference TRBV30 and TRBJ1-5, the complete variable domain reads SQTIHQWPATLVQPVGSPLSLECTVEGTSNPNLYWYRQAAGRGLQLLFYSVGIGQISSEVPQNLSASRPQDRQFILSSKKLLLSDSGFYLCAWSVGDARPQHFGDGTRLSIL.

This clonotype was counted many times. This chain connects TRBV28 to TRBJ2-3; D is tentatively TRBD1 or TRBD2 (5 bases each). Between the trimmed V and J ends, which lost 5 bases and 1 base, there was a span of 16 bases. From germline, CDR1 is MDHEN and CDR2 SYDVKM. The CDR3 consists of 16 residues. CDR3 nucleotide sequence: TGTGCCAGCAGTCCACCCGGTGTGGGGGGCACAGATACGCAGTATTTT. Its translation: CASSPPGVGGTDTQYF.

This clonotype turned up a few times. The genes are TRBV15 and TRBJ1-4; TRBD1 is a possible D gene (5 bases). V lost 7 bases and J lost 10, with 16 bases in between. The CDR3 covers 13 residues. The germline gives CDR1 LNHNV, CDR2 YYDKDF (reference sequence). The CDR3, as DNA: TGTGCCACCAAGTGGGGGGATTTTGGAAAACTGTTTTTT. Its protein is CATKWGDFGKLFF.

This clonotype has ten or more counts. V is TRBV27 and J is TRBJ1-1; 11 bases agree with TRBD1. Trimming cost V 3 bases and J 3 bases; bases outside gene matches: 3. CDR1 is MNHEY and CDR2 is SMNVEV in the germline V gene (reference sequence). CDR3 length equals 15 residues. CDR3 bases: TGTGCCAGCAGTTTGGACAGGGGGCTCCACACTGAAGCTTTCTTT. This translates into CASSLDRGLHTEAFF.

This clonotype was counted only a few times. This sequence joins TRBV5-6 and TRBJ2-3; 14 bases map to TRBD2. The CDR3 runs 21 residues. V shed 1 base, J shed 4 bases, and the junction held 17 bases outside the gene matches. Germline V CDR1 and CDR2: SGHDT, YYEEEE. The CDR3 is CASSLILLGTSGGSQADTQYF. The CDR3 DNA reads TGTGCCAGCAGCTTGATTCTGTTGGGGACTAGCGGGGGATCGCAAGCAGATACGCAGTATTTT. Looking up the rest from reference TRBV5-6 and TRBJ2-3 gives the full variable domain: DAGVTQSPTHLIKTRGQQVTLRCSPKSGHDTVSWYQQALGQGPQFIFQYYEEEERQRGNFPDRFSGHQFPNYSSELNVNALLLGDSALYLCASSLILLGTSGGSQADTQYFGPGTRLTVL.